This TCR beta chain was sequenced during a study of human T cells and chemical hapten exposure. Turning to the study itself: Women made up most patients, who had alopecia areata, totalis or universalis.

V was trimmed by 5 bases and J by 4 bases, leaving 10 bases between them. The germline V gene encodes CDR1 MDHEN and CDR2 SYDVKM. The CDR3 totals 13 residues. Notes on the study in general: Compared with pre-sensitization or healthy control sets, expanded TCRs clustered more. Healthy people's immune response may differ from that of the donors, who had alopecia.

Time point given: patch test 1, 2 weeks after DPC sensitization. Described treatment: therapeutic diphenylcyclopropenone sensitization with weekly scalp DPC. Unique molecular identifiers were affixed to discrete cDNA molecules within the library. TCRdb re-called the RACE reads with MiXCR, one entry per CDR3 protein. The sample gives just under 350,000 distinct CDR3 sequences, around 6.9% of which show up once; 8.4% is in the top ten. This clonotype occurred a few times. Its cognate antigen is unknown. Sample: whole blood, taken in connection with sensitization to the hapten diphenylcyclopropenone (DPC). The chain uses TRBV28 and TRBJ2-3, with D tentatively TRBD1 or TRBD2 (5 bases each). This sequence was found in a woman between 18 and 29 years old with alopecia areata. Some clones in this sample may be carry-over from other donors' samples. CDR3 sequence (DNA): TGTGCCAGCAGTGGGACCCACCCAGATACGCAGTATTTT. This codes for CASSGTHPDTQYF.